The table lists the clone carrying this T cell receptor beta chain with a few counts. The antigen is undetermined. This sample was included in a study of molecular identifiers for immune sequencing clone quantification. Findings and limits, study-wide: The sizes of highly expanded clones could be underestimated when identical TCR molecules share a barcode.

Preparation of the bulk TCR libraries relied on previously described methods and listed TCR primers. MiXCR, run by TCRdb on the PCR reads, gives a single entry per CDR3 protein. This table has over 600,000 distinct CDR3 sequences, about 20% appearing once. CD8+CD4-CCR7+CD45RA+ sorting gave the naive CD8 T cells. Sequences were obtained from naive CD8+ T cells from blood, with Jurkat cell RNA spiked in. The subset was: FACS-sorted CD8+CD4-CCR7+CD45RA+ naive T cells. The clonotype comes from a human donor in good health. Some libraries in this study had Jurkat cell RNA spiked in.

The CDR3 reads CASSVVGGPLYEQYF. Written as DNA, the CDR3 is TGTGCCAGCAGCGTAGTGGGAGGACCCCTATACGAGCAGTACTTC. The V gene is TRBV9, the J gene TRBJ2-7, with a possible D match to TRBD2 (6 bases). CDR1 SGDLS and CDR2 YYNGEE come from the germline V gene. This CDR3 has 15 residues. Trimming took off 0 bases at V and 4 bases at J, with 14 bases between the two ends.